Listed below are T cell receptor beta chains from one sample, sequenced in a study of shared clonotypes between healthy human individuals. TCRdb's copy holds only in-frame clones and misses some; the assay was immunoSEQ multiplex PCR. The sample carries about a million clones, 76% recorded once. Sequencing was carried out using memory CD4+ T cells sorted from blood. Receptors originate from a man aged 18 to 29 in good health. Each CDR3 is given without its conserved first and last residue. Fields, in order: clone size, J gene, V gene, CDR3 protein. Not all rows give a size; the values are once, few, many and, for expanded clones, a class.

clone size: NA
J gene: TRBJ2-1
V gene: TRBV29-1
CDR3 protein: SVAGGAGSYNEQF

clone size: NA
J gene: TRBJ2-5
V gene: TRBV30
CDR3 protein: AWSVAGGPMETQY

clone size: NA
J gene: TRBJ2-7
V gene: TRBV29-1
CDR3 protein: SVVGGSSYEQY

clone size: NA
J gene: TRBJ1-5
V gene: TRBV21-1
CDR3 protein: ASSKARTGNQPQH

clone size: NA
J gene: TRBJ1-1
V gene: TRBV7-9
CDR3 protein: ASSSDRGLRDTEAF

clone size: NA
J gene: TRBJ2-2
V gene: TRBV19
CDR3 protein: ASIGPANTGELF

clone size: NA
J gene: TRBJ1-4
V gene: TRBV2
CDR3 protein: ASSEGGASLEKLF

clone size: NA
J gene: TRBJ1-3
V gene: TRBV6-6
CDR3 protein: ASSSSWTVGNTIY

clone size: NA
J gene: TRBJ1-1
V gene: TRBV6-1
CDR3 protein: ASSLGQGPGTEAF

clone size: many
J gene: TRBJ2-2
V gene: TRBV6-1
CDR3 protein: ASSEVLRIGELF

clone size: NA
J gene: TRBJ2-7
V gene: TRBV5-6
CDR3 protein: ASSRQGSYEQY

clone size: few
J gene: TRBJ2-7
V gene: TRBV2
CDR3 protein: ASTAGRSYEQY

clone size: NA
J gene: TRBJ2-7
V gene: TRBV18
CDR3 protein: ASSPEAGGEQY

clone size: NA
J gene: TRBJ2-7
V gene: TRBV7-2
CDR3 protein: ASSLAGAGGYYEQY

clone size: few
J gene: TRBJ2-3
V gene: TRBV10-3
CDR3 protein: AISVRGTDTQY

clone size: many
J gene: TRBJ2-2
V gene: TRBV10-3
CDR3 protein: AISGKLSSGGNTGELF

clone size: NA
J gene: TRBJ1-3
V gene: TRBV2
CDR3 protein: ASRSTGNTIY

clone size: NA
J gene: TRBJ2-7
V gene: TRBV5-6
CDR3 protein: ASSLAGVAGAEQY

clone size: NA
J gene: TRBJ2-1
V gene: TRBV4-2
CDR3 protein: ASSGVGPGQGRNEQF

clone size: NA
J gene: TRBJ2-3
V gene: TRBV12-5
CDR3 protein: ASGWGGQGVWDTQY

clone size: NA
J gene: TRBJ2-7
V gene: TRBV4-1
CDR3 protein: ASSQGTGGSFWEQY

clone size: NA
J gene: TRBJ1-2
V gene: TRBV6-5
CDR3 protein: ASSYPGKGYT

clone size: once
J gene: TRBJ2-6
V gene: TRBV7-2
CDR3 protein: ASKVSGANVLT

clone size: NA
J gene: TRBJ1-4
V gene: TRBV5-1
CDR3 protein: ASSQFMTGNEKLF

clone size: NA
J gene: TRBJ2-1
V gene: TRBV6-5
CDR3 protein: ASSPGLDNEQF

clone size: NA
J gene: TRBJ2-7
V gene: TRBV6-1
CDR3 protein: ATEKGVADYEQY

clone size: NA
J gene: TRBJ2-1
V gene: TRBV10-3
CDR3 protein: ALRASGSMGGNEQF